This TCR beta chain was documented in a study of cytomegalovirus exposure and HLA in healthy donors. Profiling relied on immunoSEQ multiplex PCR, and the TCRdb table lists in-frame clones only, not all of them. The sample shows around 250,000 clones, around 90% of them seen only once. The CDR3 is 13 residues long. J lost 2 bases, V lost 5 bases, and 3 bases had no gene match. Germline CDR1 is SEHNR and CDR2 is FQNEAQ (reference sequence). This receptor was identified in a woman aged 25 to 39 in good health and CMV-seronegative. The chain uses TRBV7-9 and TRBJ2-7; 7 nucleotides line up with TRBD1. The specimen sequenced was PBMCs. CDR3 coding DNA: TGTGCCAGCAGCCCACAGGGGACCTACGAGCAGTACTTC. Its protein product is CASSPQGTYEQYF.